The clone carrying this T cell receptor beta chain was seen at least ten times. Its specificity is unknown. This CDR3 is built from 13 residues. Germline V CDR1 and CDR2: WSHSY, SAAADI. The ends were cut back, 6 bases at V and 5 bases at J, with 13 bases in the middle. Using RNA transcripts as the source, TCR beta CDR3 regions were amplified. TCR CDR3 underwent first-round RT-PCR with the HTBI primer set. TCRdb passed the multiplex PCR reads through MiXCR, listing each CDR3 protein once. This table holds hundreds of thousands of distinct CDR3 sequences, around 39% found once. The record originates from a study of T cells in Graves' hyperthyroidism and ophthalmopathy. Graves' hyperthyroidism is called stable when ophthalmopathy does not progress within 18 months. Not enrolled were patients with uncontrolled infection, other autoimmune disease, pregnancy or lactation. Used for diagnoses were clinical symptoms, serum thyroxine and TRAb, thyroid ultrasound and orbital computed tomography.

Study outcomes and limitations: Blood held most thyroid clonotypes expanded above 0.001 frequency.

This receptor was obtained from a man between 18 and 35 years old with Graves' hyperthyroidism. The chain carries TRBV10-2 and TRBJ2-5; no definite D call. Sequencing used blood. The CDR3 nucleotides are TGCGCCAGCAGGAGACTCCCCGGGGAGACCCAGTACTTC. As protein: CASRRLPGETQYF.